This TCR beta chain was retrieved from a study of cytomegalovirus exposure and HLA in healthy donors (TCRdb year 2017). Concerning the study at large: The 500 to 700 repertoires of the first cohort and the 95 to 150 validation repertoires were produced on the same platform, according to a later analysis. To predict cytomegalovirus infection status, the study brought together high-throughput TCR immunosequencing, statistical association of individual TCRs with disease status, and machine learning. The study aimed to test whether signatures of past pathogen exposure could be identified by cataloging public T cell receptors. A separate validation cohort of roughly 110 different subjects was used in addition to the 666-subject first cohort.

To prepare the library, the immunoSEQ multiplex PCR assay was applied. As for the authors' bioinformatics: A statistical classification framework was built for diagnosing cytomegalovirus status from the catalog of TCR beta chain sequences. TCRdb limited this immuneACCESS table to in-frame rearrangements with V and J called. A share of clones is missing; checked studies link under half to unresolved V genes, and the rest is unexplained. V and J calls plus clone size are reproduced from that table; the DNA served to infer D and trimming. The sample records about 160,000 clones, approximately 96% of which are singletons. The ten most abundant clones make up approximately 0.82% of the sample. Broader findings and caveats from the paper: Three of the identified cytomegalovirus-associated TCR beta chains were confirmed in vitro to be specific for cytomegalovirus antigens. All 120 or so repertoires were used to score co-occurrence in the validation cohort in a later analysis, because that analysis had no HLA typing for the cohort. The authors suggested that the approach could potentially be extended to other disease states and immunological phenotypes. The classifier was reported to diagnose cytomegalovirus status with high specificity and sensitivity in both the original cohort and the validation cohort. The study gave a list of under 200 TCR beta chains associated with cytomegalovirus. A later analysis found that TCRs clustered in the first cohort also tended to co-occur in the 120 or so validation repertoires, with 94% of cluster scores above 0. Across donors, most TCR sequences were observed very rarely, whereas some public TCRs were present in many individuals.

The donors were included in the validation cohort of approximately 130 subjects, a group kept apart from the roughly 670-subject first cohort. On this clone itself: This clone's antigen is unknown. Per-nucleotide qualities are absent, and no much larger clonotype sits a single base away.

The V end gives up 4 bases and the J end 8 bases, leaving 8 bases in the junction not matched to a gene. The CDR3 contains 15 residues, cysteine and phenylalanine counted. The read is trimmed to its CDR3 DNA, 45 bases read in frame from base 1. CDR1 SNHLY and CDR2 FYNNEI are derived from the germline V gene. This sequence uses TRBV2 and TRBJ1-2; 12 central bases correspond to TRBD1. Input material: PBMCs. This TCR was recovered from a woman between 18 and 29 years old in good health and CMV-seronegative. The nucleotides are TGTGCCAGCAGTGGCCCGGGACAGGGGGCGCAGGGCTACACCTTC. Its protein product is CASSGPGQGAQGYTF.